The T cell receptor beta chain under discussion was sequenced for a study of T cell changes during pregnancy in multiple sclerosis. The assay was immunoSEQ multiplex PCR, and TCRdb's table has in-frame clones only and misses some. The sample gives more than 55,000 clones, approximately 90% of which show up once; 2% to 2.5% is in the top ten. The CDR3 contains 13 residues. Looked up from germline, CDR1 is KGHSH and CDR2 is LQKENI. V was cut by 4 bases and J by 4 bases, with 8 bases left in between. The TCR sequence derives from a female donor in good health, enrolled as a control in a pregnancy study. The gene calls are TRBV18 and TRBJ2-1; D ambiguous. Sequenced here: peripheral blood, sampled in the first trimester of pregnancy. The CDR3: CASSLHYYNEQFF. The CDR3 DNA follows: TGTGCCAGCTCACTACACTATTACAATGAGCAGTTCTTC.